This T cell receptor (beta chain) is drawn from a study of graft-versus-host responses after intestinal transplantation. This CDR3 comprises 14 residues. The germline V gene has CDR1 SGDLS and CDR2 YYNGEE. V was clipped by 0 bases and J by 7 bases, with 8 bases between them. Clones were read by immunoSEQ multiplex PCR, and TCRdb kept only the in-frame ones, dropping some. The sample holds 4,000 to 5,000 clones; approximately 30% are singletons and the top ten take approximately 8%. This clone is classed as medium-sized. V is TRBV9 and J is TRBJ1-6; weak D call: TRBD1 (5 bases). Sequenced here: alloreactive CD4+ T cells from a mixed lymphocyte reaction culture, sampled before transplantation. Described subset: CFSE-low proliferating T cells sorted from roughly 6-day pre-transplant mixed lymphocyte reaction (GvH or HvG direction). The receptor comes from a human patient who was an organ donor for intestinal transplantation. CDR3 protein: CASSVGRANSPLHF. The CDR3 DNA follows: TGTGCCAGCAGCGTAGGCAGGGCCAATTCACCCCTCCACTTT. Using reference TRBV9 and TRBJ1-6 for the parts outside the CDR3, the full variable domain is DSGVTQTPKHLITATGQRVTLRCSPRSGDLSVYWYQQSLDQGLQFLIQYYNGEERAKGNILERFSAQQFPDLHSELNLSSLELGDSALYFCASSVGRANSPLHFGNGTRLTVT.